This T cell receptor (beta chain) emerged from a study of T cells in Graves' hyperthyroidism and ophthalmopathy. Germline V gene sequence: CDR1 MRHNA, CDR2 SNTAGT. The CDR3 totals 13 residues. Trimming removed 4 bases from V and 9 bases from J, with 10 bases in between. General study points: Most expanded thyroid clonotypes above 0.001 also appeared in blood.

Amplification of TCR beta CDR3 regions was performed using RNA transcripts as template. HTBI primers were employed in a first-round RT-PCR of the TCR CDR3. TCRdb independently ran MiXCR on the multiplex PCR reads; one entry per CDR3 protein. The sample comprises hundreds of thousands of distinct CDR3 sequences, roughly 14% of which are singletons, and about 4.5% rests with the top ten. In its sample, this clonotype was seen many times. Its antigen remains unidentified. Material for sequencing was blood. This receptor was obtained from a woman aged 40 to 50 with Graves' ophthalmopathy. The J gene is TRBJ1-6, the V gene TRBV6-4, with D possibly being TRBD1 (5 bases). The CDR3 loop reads CASSGGAGSPLHF. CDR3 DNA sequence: TGTGCCAGCAGTGGCGGGGCGGGTTCACCCCTCCACTTT.